This T cell receptor beta chain is drawn from a study of blood T cell repertoires in COVID-19 (TCRdb year 2020). In terms of the full investigation: Samples from collaborators originated in the United States, Italy and Spain and spanned both the acute and convalescent phases of COVID-19. The prospective study material was composed of cDNA or gDNA derived from T cells, B-cell-depleted T cells, or PBMCs. The dataset comprised deeply sampled blood TCRbeta repertoires from subjects exposed to, actively infected with, or recovered from COVID-19. The repertoires were released in a freely available public database intended as a resource for research on the immune response to SARS-CoV-2. The samples were drawn from the first 160 participants of the ongoing ImmuneRACE study and from roughly 1,300 subjects provided by 6 global collaborators. Nearly every sample came with metadata listing a de-identified subject ID, COVID-19 status, age in years and sex. HLA class I and class II types, where available, came from metadata supplied by the sample provider rather than from assay-based typing. What the authors observed across the whole study: Clinical and demographic metadata were provided uncurated, with the amount varying by source and participant.

TCRbeta CDR3 regions were amplified from genomic DNA using the immunoSEQ Assay, a bias-controlled multiplex PCR. Per the source publication's procedure: The number of nucleated cells in each sample was estimated from the amplification of reference gene primers within the assay. Sequence reads were collapsed and filtered to measure the absolute abundance of every unique TCRbeta CDR3 rearrangement. For each sample, productive Simpson clonality was calculated as the square root of Simpson's diversity index over productive rearrangements. TCRdb's version of the immuneACCESS table is confined to in-frame rearrangements and falls short of the full clone set. An unresolved V gene accounts for under half of the shortfall where checked; the remainder is of unknown origin. V, J and clone size reflect that table, while D and trimming were determined from the DNA. The sample profile shows 150,000 to 200,000 clones; 80% of them were found once. The top ten clones comprise 4.5% to 7.5% of the sample.

In the prospective study, participants were roughly 18 to 89 years old, resided in under 30 geographic areas of the United States, and were enrolled through a virtual design. In the prospective study, participants were assigned to cohorts based on the clinical history participants reported in a screening survey and a study questionnaire. Recovered participants in ImmuneRACE Cohort 3 were defined by two consecutive negative NP/OP PCR tests, clearance by a healthcare professional, or resolution of symptoms. In the prospective study, whole blood, serum and a nasopharyngeal or oropharyngeal swab were collected from each participant by mobile phlebotomists. Additional blood draws and questionnaires over an approximately two-month period could optionally be provided by prospective study participants. Before DNA extraction, blood samples from the prospective study were shipped at room temperature or frozen.

CDR1 and CDR2 (LNHDA, SQIVND) derive from the germline V gene (reference sequence). Counted from cysteine to phenylalanine, this CDR3 has 14 amino acids. Of the read, only the CDR3 DNA is kept; its 42 bases are in frame from base 1. The V and J ends are trimmed by 3 bases and 5 bases, leaving 14 bases between them. Remarks on this clone: Its antigen is not yet known. Nothing much larger sits one base from this clone, and base qualities are not available.

The sequence derives from a middle-aged man who had recovered from COVID-19. In this chain, TRBV19 is recombined with TRBJ2-7; the D gene is perhaps TRBD1, from 5 matching bases. The sequencing input was PBMCs or T cells enriched from blood (not recorded which). In nucleotide form, the sequence is TGTGCCAGTAGTATTGAGGCAGGGCTCGACGAGCAGTACTTC. This encodes CASSIEAGLDEQYF.